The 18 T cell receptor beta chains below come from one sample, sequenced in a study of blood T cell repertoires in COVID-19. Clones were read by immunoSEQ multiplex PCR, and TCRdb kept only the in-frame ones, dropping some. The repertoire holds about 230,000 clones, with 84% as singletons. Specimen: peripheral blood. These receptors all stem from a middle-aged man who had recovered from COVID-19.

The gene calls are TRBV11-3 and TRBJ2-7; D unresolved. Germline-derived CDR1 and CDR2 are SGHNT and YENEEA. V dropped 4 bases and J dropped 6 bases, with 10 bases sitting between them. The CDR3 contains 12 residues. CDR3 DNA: TGTGCCAGCAGCTCCGAATGGCTCGAGCAGTACTTC. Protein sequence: CASSSEWLEQYF.

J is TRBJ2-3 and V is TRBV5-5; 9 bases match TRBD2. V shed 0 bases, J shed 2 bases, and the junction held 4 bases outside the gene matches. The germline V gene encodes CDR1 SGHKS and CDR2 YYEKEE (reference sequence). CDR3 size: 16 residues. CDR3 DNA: TGTGCCAGCAGCTTGGTGGCGGGGGGGGTCACAGATACGCAGTATTTT. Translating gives CASSLVAGGVTDTQYF.

The CDR3 region is CATSSQGSQPQHF. Here the CDR3 DNA reads TGTGCCACCAGCAGCCAGGGGAGTCAGCCCCAGCATTTT. The V and J genes are TRBV15 and TRBJ1-5, with D possibly being TRBD1 (6 bases). This CDR3 spans 13 amino acids. CDR1 is LNHNV, CDR2 YYDKDF, per germline (reference sequence). The germline V and J ends were trimmed by 3 bases and 6 bases, with 9 bases remaining between them.

CDR3 in amino acids: CASCGQGGEKLFF. The CDR3 region has the DNA TGTGCCAGCTGTGGACAGGGCGGTGAAAAACTGTTTTTT. V gene TRBV7-2 combines with J gene TRBJ1-4, with 8 bases fitting TRBD1. CDR3 length: 13 amino acids. Trimming removed 8 bases from V and 7 bases from J; junction bases left unmatched: 6. Germline lookup yields CDR1 SGHTA and CDR2 FQGNSA. Looking up the rest from reference TRBV7-2 and TRBJ1-4 gives the full variable domain: GAGVSQSPSNKVTEKGKDVELRCDPISGHTALYWYRQSLGQGLEFLIYFQGNSAPDKSGLPSDRFSAERTGGSVSTLTIQRTQQEDSAVYLCASCGQGGEKLFFGSGTQLSVL.

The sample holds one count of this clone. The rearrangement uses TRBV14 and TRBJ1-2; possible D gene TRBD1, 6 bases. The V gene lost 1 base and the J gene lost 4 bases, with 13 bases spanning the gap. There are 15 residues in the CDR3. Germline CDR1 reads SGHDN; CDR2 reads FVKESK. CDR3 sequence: CASSQVSTGIYGYTF. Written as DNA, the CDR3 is TGTGCCAGCAGCCAAGTCTCAACAGGGATCTATGGCTACACCTTC.

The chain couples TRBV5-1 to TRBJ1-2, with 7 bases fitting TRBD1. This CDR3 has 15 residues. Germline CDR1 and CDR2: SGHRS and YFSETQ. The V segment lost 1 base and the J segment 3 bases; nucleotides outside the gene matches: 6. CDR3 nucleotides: TGCGCCAGCAGCTTGCGGGACAGCCCGTACTATGGCTACACCTTC. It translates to CASSLRDSPYYGYTF.

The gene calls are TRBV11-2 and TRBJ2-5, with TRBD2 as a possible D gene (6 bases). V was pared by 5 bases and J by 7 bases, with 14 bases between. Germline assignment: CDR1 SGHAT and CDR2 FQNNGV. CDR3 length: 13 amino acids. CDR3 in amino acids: CASSLPTGGTQYF. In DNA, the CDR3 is TGTGCCAGCAGCCTGCCTACCGGGGGGACCCAGTACTTC.

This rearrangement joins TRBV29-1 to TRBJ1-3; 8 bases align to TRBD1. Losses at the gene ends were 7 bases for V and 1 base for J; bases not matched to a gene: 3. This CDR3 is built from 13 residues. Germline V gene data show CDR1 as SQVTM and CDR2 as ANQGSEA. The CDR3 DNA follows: TGCAGCGCCACAGGGGGATCTGGAAACACCATATATTTT. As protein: CSATGGSGNTIYF.

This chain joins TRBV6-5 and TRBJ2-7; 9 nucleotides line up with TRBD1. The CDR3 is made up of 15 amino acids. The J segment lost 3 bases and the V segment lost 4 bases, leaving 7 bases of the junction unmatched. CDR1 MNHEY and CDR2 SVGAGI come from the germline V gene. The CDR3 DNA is TGTGCCAGCAGTTTTTCGACAGGGGGAATCTACGAGCAGTACTTC. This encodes CASSFSTGGIYEQYF.

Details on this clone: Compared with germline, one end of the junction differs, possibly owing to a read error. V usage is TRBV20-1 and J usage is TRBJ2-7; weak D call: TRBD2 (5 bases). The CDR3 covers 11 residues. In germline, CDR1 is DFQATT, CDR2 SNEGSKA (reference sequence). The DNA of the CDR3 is TGCAGTGCGGGGAGCTCCTCCGAGCAGTACTTC. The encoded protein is CSAGSSSEQYF.

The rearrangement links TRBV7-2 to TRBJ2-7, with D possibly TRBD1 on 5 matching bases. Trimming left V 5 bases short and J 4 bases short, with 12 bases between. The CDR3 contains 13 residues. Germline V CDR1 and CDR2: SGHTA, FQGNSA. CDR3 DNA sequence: TGTGCCAGCAGCGCCCGATCAGGGTACGAGCAGTACTTC. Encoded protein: CASSARSGYEQYF.

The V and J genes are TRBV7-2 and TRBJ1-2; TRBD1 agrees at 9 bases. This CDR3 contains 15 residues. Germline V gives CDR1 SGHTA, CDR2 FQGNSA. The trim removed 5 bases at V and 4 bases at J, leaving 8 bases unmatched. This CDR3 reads CASSAQTGGGYGYTF. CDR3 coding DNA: TGTGCCAGCAGCGCCCAGACAGGGGGGGGCTATGGCTACACCTTC.

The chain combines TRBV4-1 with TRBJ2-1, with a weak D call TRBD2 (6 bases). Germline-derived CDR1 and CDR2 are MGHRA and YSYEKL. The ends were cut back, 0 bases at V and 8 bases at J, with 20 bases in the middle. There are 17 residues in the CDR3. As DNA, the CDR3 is TGCGCCAGCAGCCAAGATAATGCGGGGACTCGAGGAGATGAGCAGTTCTTC. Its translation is CASSQDNAGTRGDEQFF.

The CDR3 DNA sequence: TGTGCCAGCAGTGTGAAGCGGGGGGGCTACGAGCAGTACTTC. This sequence encodes CASSVKRGGYEQYF. This chain links TRBV2 with TRBJ2-7, with 10 nucleotides matching TRBD2. Germline CDR1 and CDR2: SNHLY and FYNNEI. The CDR3 is 14 amino acids. The trim removed 4 bases at V and 3 bases at J, leaving 3 bases unmatched.

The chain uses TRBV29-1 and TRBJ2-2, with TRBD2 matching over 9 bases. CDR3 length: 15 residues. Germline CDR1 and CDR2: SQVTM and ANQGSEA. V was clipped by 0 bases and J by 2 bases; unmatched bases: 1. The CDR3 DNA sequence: TGCAGCGTTGAAGACCTAGCGGGAAACACCGGGGAGCTGTTTTTT. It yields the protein CSVEDLAGNTGELFF.

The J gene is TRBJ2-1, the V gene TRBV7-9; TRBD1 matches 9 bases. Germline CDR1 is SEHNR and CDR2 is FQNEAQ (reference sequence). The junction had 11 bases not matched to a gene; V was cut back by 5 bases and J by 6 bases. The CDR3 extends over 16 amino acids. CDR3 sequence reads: CASSASGTGKINEQFF. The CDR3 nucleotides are TGTGCCAGCAGCGCATCCGGGACAGGGAAAATCAATGAGCAGTTCTTC.

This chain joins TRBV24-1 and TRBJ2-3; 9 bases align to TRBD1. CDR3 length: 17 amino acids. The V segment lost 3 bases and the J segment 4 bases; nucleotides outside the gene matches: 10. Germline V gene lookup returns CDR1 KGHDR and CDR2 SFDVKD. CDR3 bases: TGTGCCACCAGTGATCCCACAGGGGGCAGGTTGGCAGATACGCAGTATTTT. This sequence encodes CATSDPTGGRLADTQYF.

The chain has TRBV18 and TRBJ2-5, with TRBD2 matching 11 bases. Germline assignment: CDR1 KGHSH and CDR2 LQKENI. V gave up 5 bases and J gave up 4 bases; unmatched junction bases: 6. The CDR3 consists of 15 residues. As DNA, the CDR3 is TGTGCCAGCTCAGGACCCGGACTAGCGGGAGAGACCCAGTACTTC. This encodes CASSGPGLAGETQYF.